The rows below give T cell receptor beta chains drawn from one sample of a study of blood T cell repertoires in COVID-19. Sequencing was performed with immunoSEQ multiplex PCR; in TCRdb, only in-frame clones are kept and a portion is missing. The sample holds some 260,000 clones, around nine tenths seen once. The sample taken for sequencing was peripheral blood. The receptors come from a man at least 80 years old with acute or convalescent COVID-19. CDR3s include the opening cysteine and the closing phenylalanine or tryptophan. D genes are given only for firm matches. For some rows the clone size is stated as once, few or many, or as a class when expanded; others skip it.

D gene: NA; J gene: TRBJ2-1; clone size: NA; V gene: TRBV2; CDR3 DNA: TGTGCCAGCAGTGGGATGGGAGACTACAATGAGCAGTTCTTC; CDR3 protein: CASSGMGDYNEQFF
D gene: TRBD2; J gene: TRBJ2-1; clone size: NA; V gene: TRBV15; CDR3 DNA: TGTGCCACCAGCAGAGATACTAGCGGGGCCAATGAGCAGTTCTTC; CDR3 protein: CATSRDTSGANEQFF
D gene: NA; J gene: TRBJ2-5; clone size: NA; V gene: TRBV5-5; CDR3 DNA: TGTGCCAGCAGCTTTTCAGGGACCCAGTACTTC; CDR3 protein: CASSFSGTQYF
D gene: NA; J gene: TRBJ1-2; clone size: NA; V gene: TRBV6-1; CDR3 DNA: TGTGCCAGCAGTGAAGCGCTTTGGCCTTCTAACTATGGCTACACCTTC; CDR3 protein: CASSEALWPSNYGYTF
D gene: TRBD2; J gene: TRBJ2-1; clone size: NA; V gene: TRBV15; CDR3 DNA: TGTGCCACCAGCAGAGCGGGGGGTTCTAGTAAGCAGTTCTTC; CDR3 protein: CATSRAGGSSKQFF
D gene: NA; J gene: TRBJ2-1; clone size: NA; V gene: TRBV23-1; CDR3 DNA: TGCGCCAGCAGTCATATCGGTGGTGAGCAGTTCTTC; CDR3 protein: CASSHIGGEQFF
D gene: TRBD1; J gene: TRBJ2-1; clone size: NA; V gene: TRBV5-8; CDR3 DNA: TGTGCCAGCAGCTTGGGGGGACAGGAAACCTTCAATGAGCAGTTCTTC; CDR3 protein: CASSLGGQETFNEQFF
D gene: NA; J gene: TRBJ1-2; clone size: NA; V gene: TRBV14; CDR3 DNA: TGTGCCAGCAGCCAAGTTAAAGGATTGGGAGATGGCTACACCTTC; CDR3 protein: CASSQVKGLGDGYTF
D gene: TRBD1; J gene: TRBJ2-7; clone size: NA; V gene: TRBV7-8; CDR3 DNA: TGTGCCAGCAGCGCCGGGACAGGGAGTTCCTACGAGCAGTACTTC; CDR3 protein: CASSAGTGSSYEQYF
D gene: TRBD2; J gene: TRBJ2-2; clone size: NA; V gene: TRBV19; CDR3 DNA: TGTGCCAGTAGTAGAGCCCTCACCCCGCGACTAGCGGGAAGCGGGGAGCTGTTTTTT; CDR3 protein: CASSRALTPRLAGSGELFF
D gene: NA; J gene: TRBJ1-5; clone size: NA; V gene: TRBV4-3; CDR3 DNA: TGCGCCAGCAGCCAGCAATTTCCGGGCCGGGGGGATCAGCCCCAGCATTTT; CDR3 protein: CASSQQFPGRGDQPQHF
D gene: TRBD1; J gene: TRBJ1-4; clone size: NA; V gene: TRBV5-5; CDR3 DNA: TGTGCCAGCAGCTTATTACAGGGGGTTGAAAAACTGTTTTTT; CDR3 protein: CASSLLQGVEKLFF
D gene: NA; J gene: TRBJ2-1; clone size: NA; V gene: TRBV21-1; CDR3 DNA: TGTGCCAGCAGTCTTAGCGGGAGTGACAATGAGCAGTTCTTC; CDR3 protein: CASSLSGSDNEQFF
D gene: NA; J gene: TRBJ2-3; clone size: NA; V gene: TRBV11-2; CDR3 DNA: TGTGCCAGCAGCTTAGGACAAGCAGATACGCAGTATTTT; CDR3 protein: CASSLGQADTQYF
D gene: TRBD2; J gene: TRBJ2-1; clone size: NA; V gene: TRBV6-2/TRBV6-3; CDR3 DNA: TGTGCCAGCAGTCTGACTAGCGGGAGTGGTGAGCAGTTCTTC; CDR3 protein: CASSLTSGSGEQFF
D gene: TRBD1; J gene: TRBJ1-2; clone size: NA; V gene: TRBV19; CDR3 DNA: TGTGCCAGTACCTCATTGGGACAGGGGTTCTATGGCTACACCTTC; CDR3 protein: CASTSLGQGFYGYTF
D gene: NA; J gene: TRBJ2-7; clone size: NA; V gene: TRBV6-5; CDR3 DNA: TGTGCCAGCAGTTTAAGGAGGACCTACGAGCAGTACTTC; CDR3 protein: CASSLRRTYEQYF
D gene: TRBD2; J gene: TRBJ2-1; clone size: once; V gene: TRBV24-1; CDR3 DNA: TGTGCCACCAGTGACCCCGCGGGGGACGGGCAAGAAAACCAGTTCTTC; CDR3 protein: CATSDPAGDGQENQFF
D gene: TRBD1; J gene: TRBJ1-5; clone size: NA; V gene: TRBV6-2/TRBV6-3; CDR3 DNA: TGTGCCAGCAGTTACTTGACAGGGGGAAGCCAGCCCCAGCATTTT; CDR3 protein: CASSYLTGGSQPQHF
D gene: NA; J gene: TRBJ2-3; clone size: once; V gene: TRBV7-3; CDR3 DNA: TGTGCCAGCAGCCCTACTAGTACGGCGGATACGCAGTATTTT; CDR3 protein: CASSPTSTADTQYF
D gene: NA; J gene: TRBJ1-5; clone size: NA; V gene: TRBV3-1/TRBV3-2; CDR3 DNA: TGTGCCAGCAGCCGTTCGGACGGACTAGCAGGTCAGCCCCAGCATTTT; CDR3 protein: CASSRSDGLAGQPQHF
D gene: NA; J gene: TRBJ1-2; clone size: NA; V gene: TRBV5-1; CDR3 DNA: TGCGCCAGCAGCTTGGACTCTAACTATGGCTACACCTTC; CDR3 protein: CASSLDSNYGYTF
D gene: TRBD1; J gene: TRBJ1-6; clone size: NA; V gene: TRBV5-4; CDR3 DNA: TGTGCCAGCAGCTGGGACAGGGGTAATTCACCCCTCCACTTT; CDR3 protein: CASSWDRGNSPLHF
D gene: NA; J gene: TRBJ1-5; clone size: NA; V gene: TRBV28; CDR3 DNA: TGTGCCAGCTCACTGATAAATCAGCCCCAGCATTTT; CDR3 protein: CASSLINQPQHF
D gene: NA; J gene: TRBJ1-5; clone size: NA; V gene: TRBV19; CDR3 DNA: TGTGCCAGTAGTATAGATCACAGGGCAAGTCAGCCCCAGCATTTT; CDR3 protein: CASSIDHRASQPQHF
D gene: NA; J gene: TRBJ2-1; clone size: NA; V gene: TRBV28; CDR3 DNA: TGTGCCAGCAGTTCCCGGGTACTATTCACCGAGCAGTTCTTC; CDR3 protein: CASSSRVLFTEQFF
D gene: NA; J gene: TRBJ2-2; clone size: NA; V gene: TRBV11-1; CDR3 DNA: TGTGCCAGCAGCTTATTGGCGGGGTTTAACACCGGGGAGCTGTTTTTT; CDR3 protein: CASSLLAGFNTGELFF
D gene: NA; J gene: TRBJ1-6; clone size: NA; V gene: TRBV5-1; CDR3 DNA: TGCGCCAGCAGTCCGGGGGAGTTTACGCCGTATTCCCTCCACTTT; CDR3 protein: CASSPGEFTPYSLHF
D gene: TRBD2; J gene: TRBJ2-5; clone size: NA; V gene: TRBV6-5; CDR3 DNA: TGTGCCAGCAATCCCGAACGGGGGAGGGCGACCCAGTACTTC; CDR3 protein: CASNPERGRATQYF
D gene: TRBD1; J gene: TRBJ1-6; clone size: NA; V gene: TRBV4-3; CDR3 DNA: TGCGCCAGCAGCCAAGCCTCCCCCGGGGACAGGAGTAGCTCCTATAATTCACCCCTCCACTTT; CDR3 protein: CASSQASPGDRSSSYNSPLHF
D gene: NA; J gene: TRBJ2-7; clone size: NA; V gene: TRBV6-1; CDR3 DNA: TGTGCCAGCAGTGAATATGTAGCCTCGAGCTCCTACGAGCAGTACTTC; CDR3 protein: CASSEYVASSSYEQYF
D gene: NA; J gene: TRBJ1-4; clone size: NA; V gene: TRBV28; CDR3 DNA: TGTGCCAGTCTACCCGCCATTGCAACTAATGAAAAACTGTTTTTT; CDR3 protein: CASLPAIATNEKLFF
D gene: TRBD1; J gene: TRBJ1-4; clone size: NA; V gene: TRBV5-1; CDR3 DNA: TGCGCCAGCAGCTTATTACAGGGGGAGAATGAAAAACTGTTTTTT; CDR3 protein: CASSLLQGENEKLFF
D gene: TRBD1; J gene: TRBJ1-2; clone size: NA; V gene: TRBV28; CDR3 DNA: TGTGCCAGCAGTACAGGGGGAGATAACTATGGCTACACCTTC; CDR3 protein: CASSTGGDNYGYTF
D gene: NA; J gene: TRBJ1-6; clone size: NA; V gene: TRBV4-3; CDR3 DNA: TGCGCCAGCCAGGACACCTATAATTCACCCCTCCACTTT; CDR3 protein: CASQDTYNSPLHF
D gene: TRBD2; J gene: TRBJ2-7; clone size: NA; V gene: TRBV18; CDR3 DNA: TGTGCCAGCTCACCGCGTCTTACTAGCGGAAGGGCCTACGAGCAGTACTTC; CDR3 protein: CASSPRLTSGRAYEQYF
D gene: TRBD1; J gene: TRBJ1-4; clone size: NA; V gene: TRBV18; CDR3 DNA: TGTGCCAGCTCACCGAGACAGGGTGGCACTAATGAAAAACTGTTTTTT; CDR3 protein: CASSPRQGGTNEKLFF
D gene: NA; J gene: TRBJ1-1; clone size: once; V gene: TRBV19; CDR3 DNA: TGTGCCAGTAGCCAGGCAATGAACACTGAAGCTTTCTTT; CDR3 protein: CASSQAMNTEAFF
D gene: NA; J gene: TRBJ2-3; clone size: NA; V gene: TRBV3-1/TRBV3-2; CDR3 DNA: TGTGCCAGCAGCCCTCGTACTAGTGGAGGGGATACGCAGTATTTT; CDR3 protein: CASSPRTSGGDTQYF
D gene: NA; J gene: TRBJ1-2; clone size: NA; V gene: TRBV19; CDR3 DNA: TGTGCCAGTAGTATCTCAGGGCCGGTTGTGGGAAGGGGCTACACCTTC; CDR3 protein: CASSISGPVVGRGYTF
D gene: NA; J gene: TRBJ2-7; clone size: NA; V gene: TRBV5-1; CDR3 DNA: TGCGCCAGCAGCTTGGTAATCGGCAGGTCCTACGAGCAGTACTTC; CDR3 protein: CASSLVIGRSYEQYF
D gene: TRBD1; J gene: TRBJ1-1; clone size: NA; V gene: TRBV7-9; CDR3 DNA: TGTGCCAGCAACGCCGGGACAGTCAACACTGAAGCTTTCTTT; CDR3 protein: CASNAGTVNTEAFF
D gene: NA; J gene: TRBJ2-1; clone size: NA; V gene: TRBV19; CDR3 DNA: TGTGCCAGTAGTCCCCAGGGAGGTGAGCAGTTCTTC; CDR3 protein: CASSPQGGEQFF
D gene: NA; J gene: TRBJ2-2; clone size: once; V gene: TRBV10-3; CDR3 DNA: TGTGCCATCAGTGAAGGGGGTGGCACCGGGGAGCTGTTTTTT; CDR3 protein: CAISEGGGTGELFF